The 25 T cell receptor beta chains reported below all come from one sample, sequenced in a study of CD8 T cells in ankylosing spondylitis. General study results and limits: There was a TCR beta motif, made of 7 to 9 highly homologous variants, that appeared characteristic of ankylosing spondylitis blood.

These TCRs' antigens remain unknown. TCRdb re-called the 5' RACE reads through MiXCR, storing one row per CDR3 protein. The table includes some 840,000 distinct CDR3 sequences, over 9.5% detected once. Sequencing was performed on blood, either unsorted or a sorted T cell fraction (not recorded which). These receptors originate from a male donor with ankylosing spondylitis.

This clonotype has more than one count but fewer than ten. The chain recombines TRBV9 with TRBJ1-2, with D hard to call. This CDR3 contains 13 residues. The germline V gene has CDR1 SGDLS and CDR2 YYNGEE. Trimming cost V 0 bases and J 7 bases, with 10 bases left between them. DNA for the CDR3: TGTGCCAGCAGCGTAGACACCTATAGTGGCTACACCTTC. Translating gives CASSVDTYSGYTF.

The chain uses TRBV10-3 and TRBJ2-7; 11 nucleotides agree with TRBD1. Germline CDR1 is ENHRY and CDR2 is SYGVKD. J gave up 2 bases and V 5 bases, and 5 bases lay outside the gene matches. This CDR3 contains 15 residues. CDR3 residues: CAISKRTGGTYEQYF. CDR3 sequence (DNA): TGTGCCATCAGTAAGCGGACAGGGGGCACCTACGAGCAGTACTTC.

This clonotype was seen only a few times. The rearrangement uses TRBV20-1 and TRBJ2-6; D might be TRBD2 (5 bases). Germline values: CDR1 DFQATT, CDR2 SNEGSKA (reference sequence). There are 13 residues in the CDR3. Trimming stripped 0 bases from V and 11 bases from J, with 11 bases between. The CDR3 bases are TGCAGTGCTAGAGATCAGAGGGCTCACGTCCTGACTTTC. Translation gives CSARDQRAHVLTF.

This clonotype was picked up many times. The chain's CDR3 is CASRTVNTEAFF. CDR3 in DNA: TGCGCCAGCCGGACGGTGAACACTGAAGCTTTCTTT. The chain joins TRBV5-1 to TRBJ1-1; no definite D call. The germline gives CDR1 SGHRS, CDR2 YFSETQ. Trimming stripped 7 bases from V and 0 bases from J, with 7 bases between. The CDR3 has 12 amino acids.

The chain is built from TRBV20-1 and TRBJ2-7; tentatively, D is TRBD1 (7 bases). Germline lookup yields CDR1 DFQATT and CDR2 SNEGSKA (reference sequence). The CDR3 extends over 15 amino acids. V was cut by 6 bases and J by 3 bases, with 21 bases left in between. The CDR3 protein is CSAVRRDSLFYEQYF. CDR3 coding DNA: TGCAGTGCGGTACGGCGGGACAGCCTTTTCTACGAGCAGTACTTC.

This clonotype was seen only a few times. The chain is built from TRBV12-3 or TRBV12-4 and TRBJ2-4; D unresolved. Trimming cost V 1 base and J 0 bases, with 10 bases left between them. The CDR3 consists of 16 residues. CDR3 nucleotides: TGTGCCAGCAGTTTAGACTGGCAGCTAGCCAAAAACATTCAGTACTTC. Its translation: CASSLDWQLAKNIQYF.

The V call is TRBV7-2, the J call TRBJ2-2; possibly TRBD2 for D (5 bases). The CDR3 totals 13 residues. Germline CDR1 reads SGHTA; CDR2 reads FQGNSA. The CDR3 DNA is TGTCCCATAACGTGGTCGGGGACCGGGGAGCTGTTTTTT. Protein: CPITWSGTGELFF.

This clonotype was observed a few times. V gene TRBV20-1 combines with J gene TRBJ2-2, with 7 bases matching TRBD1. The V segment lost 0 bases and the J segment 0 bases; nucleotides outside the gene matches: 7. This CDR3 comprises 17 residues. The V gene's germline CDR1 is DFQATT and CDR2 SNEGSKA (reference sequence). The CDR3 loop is CSARDARTGSNTGELFF. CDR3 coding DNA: TGCAGTGCTAGAGATGCGCGGACAGGTTCGAACACCGGGGAGCTGTTTTTT.

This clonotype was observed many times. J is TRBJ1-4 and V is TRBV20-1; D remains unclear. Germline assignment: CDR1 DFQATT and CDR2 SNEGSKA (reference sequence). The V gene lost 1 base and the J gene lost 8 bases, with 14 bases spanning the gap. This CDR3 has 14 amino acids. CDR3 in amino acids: CSARALGPEEKLFF. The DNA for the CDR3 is TGCAGTGCTAGAGCCTTGGGCCCGGAGGAAAAACTGTTTTTT.

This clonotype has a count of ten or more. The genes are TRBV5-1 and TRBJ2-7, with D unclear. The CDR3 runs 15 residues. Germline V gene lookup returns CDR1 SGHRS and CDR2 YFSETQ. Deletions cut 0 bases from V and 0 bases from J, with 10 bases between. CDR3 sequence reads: CASSLGPTHSYEQYF. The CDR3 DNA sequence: TGCGCCAGCAGCTTGGGGCCGACTCACTCCTACGAGCAGTACTTC.

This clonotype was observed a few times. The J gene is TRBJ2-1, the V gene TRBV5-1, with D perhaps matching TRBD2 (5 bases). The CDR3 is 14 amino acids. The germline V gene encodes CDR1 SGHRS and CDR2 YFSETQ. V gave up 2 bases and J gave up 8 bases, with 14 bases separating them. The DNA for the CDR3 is TGCGCCAGCAGCTTACGACGTTCTAGCTATGAGCAGTTCTTC. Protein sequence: CASSLRRSSYEQFF. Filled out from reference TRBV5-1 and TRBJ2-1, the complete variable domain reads KAGVTQTPRYLIKTRGQQVTLSCSPISGHRSVSWYQQTPGQGLQFLFEYFSETQRNKGNFPGRFSGRQFSNSRSEMNVSTLELGDSALYLCASSLRRSSYEQFFGPGTRLTVL.

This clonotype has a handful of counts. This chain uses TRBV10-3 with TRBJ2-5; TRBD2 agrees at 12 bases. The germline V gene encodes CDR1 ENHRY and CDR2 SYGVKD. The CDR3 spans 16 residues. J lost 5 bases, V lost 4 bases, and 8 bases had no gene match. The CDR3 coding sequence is TGTGCCATCAGTGGGACTAGCGGGGCCCCTTCGGAGACCCAGTACTTC. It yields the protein CAISGTSGAPSETQYF.

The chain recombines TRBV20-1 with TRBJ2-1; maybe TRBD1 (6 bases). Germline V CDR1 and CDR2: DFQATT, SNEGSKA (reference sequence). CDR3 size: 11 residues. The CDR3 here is CSVLGGNEQFF. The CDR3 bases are TGCAGCGTACTAGGGGGCAATGAGCAGTTCTTC.

The DNA of the CDR3 is TGTGCCAGCAGTTCACGGACATACCCAAGGGTTACCTACAATGAGCAGTTCTTC. This encodes CASSSRTYPRVTYNEQFF. The chain joins TRBV28 to TRBJ2-1; tentative D call: TRBD1 (5 bases). The CDR3 has 18 residues. The germline V and J ends were trimmed by 4 bases and 2 bases, with 21 bases remaining between them. Germline loops: CDR1 MDHEN, CDR2 SYDVKM.

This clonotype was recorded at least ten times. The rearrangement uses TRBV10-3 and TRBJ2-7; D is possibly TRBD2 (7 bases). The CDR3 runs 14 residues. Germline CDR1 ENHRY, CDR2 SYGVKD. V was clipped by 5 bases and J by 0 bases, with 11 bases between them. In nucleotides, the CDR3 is TGTGCCATCAGTATAGGGGGGGACTCCTACGAGCAGTACTTC. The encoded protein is CAISIGGDSYEQYF.

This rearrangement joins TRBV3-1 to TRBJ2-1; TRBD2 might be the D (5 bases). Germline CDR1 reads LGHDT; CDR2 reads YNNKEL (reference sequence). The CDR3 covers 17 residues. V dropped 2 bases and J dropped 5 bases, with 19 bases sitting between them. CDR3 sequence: CASSQRPRGSWDNEQFF. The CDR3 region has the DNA TGTGCCAGCAGCCAAAGACCCCGAGGGTCCTGGGACAATGAGCAGTTCTTC.

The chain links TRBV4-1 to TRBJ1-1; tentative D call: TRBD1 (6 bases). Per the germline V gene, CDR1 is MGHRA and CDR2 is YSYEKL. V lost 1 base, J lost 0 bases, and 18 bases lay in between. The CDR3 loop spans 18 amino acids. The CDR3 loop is CASSQGLIKGGVNTEAFF. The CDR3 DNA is TGCGCCAGCAGCCAAGGTTTGATCAAGGGGGGGGTGAACACTGAAGCTTTCTTT.

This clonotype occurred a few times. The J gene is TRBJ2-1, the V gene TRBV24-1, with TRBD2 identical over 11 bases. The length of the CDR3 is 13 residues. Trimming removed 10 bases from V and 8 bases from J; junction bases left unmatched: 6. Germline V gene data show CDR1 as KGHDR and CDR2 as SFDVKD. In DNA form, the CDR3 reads TGTGCCACTGGACTAGCGGGTTACGATGAGCAGTTCTTC. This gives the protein CATGLAGYDEQFF.

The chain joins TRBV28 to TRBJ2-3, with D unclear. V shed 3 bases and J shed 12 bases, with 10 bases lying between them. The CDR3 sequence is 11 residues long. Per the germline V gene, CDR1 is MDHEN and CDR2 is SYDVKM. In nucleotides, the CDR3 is TGTGCCAGCAGTTTCCTTTCTGGCCAGTATTTT. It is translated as CASSFLSGQYF.

This CDR3 is CASIPPPGTDTQYF. CDR3 DNA: TGTGCCAGCATCCCTCCGCCGGGGACAGATACGCAGTATTTT. This chain joins TRBV7-2 and TRBJ2-3, with a possible D match to TRBD2 (5 bases). The germline V gene encodes CDR1 SGHTA and CDR2 FQGNSA. The CDR3 has 14 amino acids. V was cut by 7 bases and J by 3 bases, with 14 bases left in between.

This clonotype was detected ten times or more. In nucleotides, the CDR3 is TGTGCCATCAGCCCTGGACAGGGCTATAATTCACCCCTCCACTTT. Protein product: CAISPGQGYNSPLHF. The gene calls are TRBV10-3 and TRBJ1-6, with 8 bases that match TRBD1. Germline V CDR1 and CDR2: ENHRY, SYGVKD. The trim removed 6 bases at V and 3 bases at J, leaving 4 bases unmatched. The CDR3 covers 15 residues.

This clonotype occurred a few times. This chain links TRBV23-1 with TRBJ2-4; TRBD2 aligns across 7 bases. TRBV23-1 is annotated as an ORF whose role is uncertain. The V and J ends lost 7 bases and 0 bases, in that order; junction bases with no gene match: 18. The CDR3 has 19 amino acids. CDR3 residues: CASTPAGDSGTPAKNIQYF. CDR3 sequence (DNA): TGCGCCAGCACCCCCGCGGGGGATTCAGGGACCCCAGCCAAAAACATTCAGTACTTC.

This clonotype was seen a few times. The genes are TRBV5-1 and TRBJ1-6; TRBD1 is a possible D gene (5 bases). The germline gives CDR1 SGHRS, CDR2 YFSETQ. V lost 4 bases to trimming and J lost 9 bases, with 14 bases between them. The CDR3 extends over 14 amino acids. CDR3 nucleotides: TGCGCCAGCAGCCCCGACGGGGGTCCTTCACCCCTCCACTTT. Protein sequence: CASSPDGGPSPLHF.

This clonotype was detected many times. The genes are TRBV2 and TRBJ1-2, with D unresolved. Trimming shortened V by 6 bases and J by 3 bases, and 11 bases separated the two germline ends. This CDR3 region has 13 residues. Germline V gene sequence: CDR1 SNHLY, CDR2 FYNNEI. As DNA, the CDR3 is TGTGCCAGCAGCGCCACAGAGGACTATGGCTACACCTTC. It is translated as CASSATEDYGYTF.

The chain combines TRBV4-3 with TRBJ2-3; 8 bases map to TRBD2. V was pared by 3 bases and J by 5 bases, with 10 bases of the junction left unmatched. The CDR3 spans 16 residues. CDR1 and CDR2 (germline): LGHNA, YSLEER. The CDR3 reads CASSHLREGYGDTQYF. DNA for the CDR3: TGCGCCAGCAGCCATCTCCGGGAGGGGTATGGAGATACGCAGTATTTT.